These 21 T cell receptor beta chains were sequenced from one sample in a study of blood T cell repertoires in COVID-19. Measured with immunoSEQ multiplex PCR; TCRdb has only the in-frame clones, and not every one. The sample gives tens of thousands of clones, roughly 85% of which show up once; around 17% is in the top ten. Sequences were obtained from peripheral blood. These receptors were collected from a human donor in a cohort sampled during active COVID-19.

The V call is TRBV30, the J call TRBJ2-3, with D tentatively TRBD2 (5 bases). Trimming left V 3 bases short and J 8 bases short, with 15 bases between. Germline CDR1 GTSNPN, CDR2 SVGIG (reference sequence). The CDR3 spans 13 residues. The CDR3, as DNA: TGTGCCTGGAGCCGCGGCTTCGAGGGTACGCAGTATTTT. The encoded protein is CAWSRGFEGTQYF. Full variable domain (missing parts from reference TRBV30 and TRBJ2-3): SQTIHQWPATLVQPVGSPLSLECTVEGTSNPNLYWYRQAAGRGLQLLFYSVGIGQISSEVPQNLSASRPQDRQFILSSKKLLLSDSGFYLCAWSRGFEGTQYFGPGTRLTVL.

The chain employs TRBV4-3 and TRBJ1-1, with TRBD1 matching over 8 bases. This CDR3 comprises 17 residues. The germline V gene encodes CDR1 LGHNA and CDR2 YSLEER. Trimming took 0 bases from V and 5 from J; bases not matched to a gene: 11. In nucleotides, the CDR3 is TGCGCCAGCAGCCAAGACTCTTTTACAGGGGGGGTTACTGAAGCTTTCTTT. This sequence encodes CASSQDSFTGGVTEAFF.

The genes are TRBV24-1 and TRBJ1-1; 8 bases line up with TRBD1. The CDR3 is 15 amino acids. V shed 7 bases and J 0 bases; nucleotides not matched to a gene: 6. Germline loops: CDR1 KGHDR, CDR2 SFDVKD. For the CDR3, the DNA is TGTGCCACCAGGGAGACAGGGGCCATGAACACTGAAGCTTTCTTT. Translated: CATRETGAMNTEAFF.

The chain uses TRBV20-1 and TRBJ2-3, with D perhaps matching TRBD2 (5 bases). Germline V gene lookup returns CDR1 DFQATT and CDR2 SNEGSKA (reference sequence). The CDR3 consists of 11 residues. V gave up 6 bases and J gave up 6 bases, with 10 bases separating them. CDR3 amino acids: CSARPGDTQYF. The CDR3, as DNA: TGCAGTGCCCGGCCGGGGGATACGCAGTATTTT.

The chain joins TRBV5-1 to TRBJ2-3; 10 bases match TRBD2. V gave up 4 bases and J gave up 1 base; unmatched junction bases: 3. The CDR3 has 15 amino acids. The V gene's germline CDR1 is SGHRS and CDR2 YFSETQ. The DNA for the CDR3 is TGCGCCAGCAGCACCGGGACTAGCGGCACAGATACGCAGTATTTT. This gives the protein CASSTGTSGTDTQYF.

The chain recombines TRBV9 with TRBJ2-2; no clear D. V lost 0 bases and J 1 base, leaving 7 bases between the germline ends. The CDR3 extends over 15 amino acids. Germline CDR1 is SGDLS and CDR2 is YYNGEE. The DNA of the CDR3 is TGTGCCAGCAGCGTAGATAGCCTGAACACCGGGGAGCTGTTTTTT. Its translation is CASSVDSLNTGELFF.

J is TRBJ2-4 and V is TRBV19, with 8 positions matching TRBD2. V shed 4 bases, J shed 1 base, and the junction held 3 bases outside the gene matches. CDR3 length: 15 amino acids. Germline values: CDR1 LNHDA, CDR2 SQIVND (reference sequence). CDR3 loop: CASSTAGVAKNIQYF. The CDR3 DNA follows: TGTGCCAGTAGTACAGCGGGGGTCGCCAAAAACATTCAGTACTTC.

The chain employs TRBV10-3 and TRBJ2-5; D not resolved. Trimming stripped 0 bases from V and 6 bases from J, with 5 bases between. The germline CDR1 and CDR2 sequences are ENHRY and SYGVKD. The CDR3 is 12 residues long. The DNA of the CDR3 is TGTGCCATCAGTGAGTCTAAAAAGACCCAGTACTTC. This codes for CAISESKKTQYF.

The V call is TRBV10-1, the J call TRBJ2-3, with D perhaps TRBD1 (5 bases). CDR3 size: 14 residues. V was trimmed by 3 bases and J by 3 bases, leaving 10 bases between them. Looked up from germline, CDR1 is WNHNN and CDR2 is SYGVQD (reference sequence). CDR3 coding DNA: TGCGCCAGCAGTGATGGCAGGGAAACAGATACGCAGTATTTT. Its translation: CASSDGRETDTQYF.

The chain has TRBV5-1 and TRBJ2-2, with D possibly being TRBD1 (5 bases). This CDR3 is 15 amino acids long. V shed 4 bases and J shed 5 bases, with 15 bases lying between them. In germline, CDR1 is SGHRS, CDR2 YFSETQ. The CDR3 sequence: CASSAQGSGTGELFF. The DNA for the CDR3 is TGCGCCAGCAGCGCCCAGGGATCTGGGACCGGGGAGCTGTTTTTT.

The genes are TRBV6-2 or TRBV6-3 and TRBJ1-5, with D maybe TRBD1 (6 bases). Trimming stripped 0 bases from V and 2 bases from J, with 17 bases between. CDR3 length: 18 residues. Germline values: CDR1 MNHEY, CDR2 SVGEGT. This chain's CDR3 is CASSYSMRQEARNQPQHF. The CDR3 nucleotides are TGTGCCAGCAGTTACTCGATGCGACAGGAGGCCCGCAATCAGCCCCAGCATTTT.

CDR3 amino acids: CASSLGDPAGEQYF. CDR3 in DNA: TGCGCCAGCAGCCTAGGGGACCCCGCGGGGGAGCAGTACTTC. The rearrangement links TRBV5-1 to TRBJ2-7; perhaps TRBD2 as D (6 bases). This CDR3 has 14 amino acids. Germline CDR1 is SGHRS and CDR2 is YFSETQ. The V end was cut by 4 bases, the J end by 7 bases, with 18 bases between. The entire variable domain, with the rest obtained from reference TRBV5-1 and TRBJ2-7, is as follows: KAGVTQTPRYLIKTRGQQVTLSCSPISGHRSVSWYQQTPGQGLQFLFEYFSETQRNKGNFPGRFSGRQFSNSRSEMNVSTLELGDSALYLCASSLGDPAGEQYFGPGTRLTVT.

This clone showed up just a few times. The V call is TRBV12-1, the J call TRBJ2-1; TRBD2 is the table's D call, not checked against the DNA. TRBV12-1 is tagged as a pseudogene. The CDR3 runs 18 residues. The DNA for the CDR3 is TGTGCCAGCAGCTTGTTAACCGTCCTAGCGGGGGTCTACAATGAGCAGTTCTTC. The encoded protein is CASSLLTVLAGVYNEQFF.

This chain connects TRBV11-2 to TRBJ2-5; 7 bases agree with TRBD1. CDR1 is SGHAT and CDR2 is FQNNGV in the germline V gene. J lost 3 bases, V lost 3 bases, and 1 base had no gene match. The CDR3 spans 13 residues. CDR3 protein: CASSFGTEETQYF. The CDR3 region has the DNA TGTGCCAGCAGCTTTGGGACAGAAGAGACCCAGTACTTC.

This chain links TRBV6-5 with TRBJ2-2; 8 nucleotides align to TRBD1. CDR1 is MNHEY, CDR2 SVGAGI, per germline. The CDR3 runs 13 residues. V lost 6 bases to trimming and J lost 6 bases; unmatched junction nucleotides: 3. CDR3 amino acids: CASSHRGSGELFF. The CDR3 coding sequence is TGTGCCAGCAGCCACAGGGGGTCCGGGGAGCTGTTTTTT.

This sequence joins TRBV18 and TRBJ1-2, with a tentative D call TRBD1 (6 bases). V gave up 3 bases and J gave up 6 bases, with 23 bases separating them. The CDR3 contains 17 residues. Germline assignment: CDR1 KGHSH and CDR2 LQKENI. The chain's CDR3 is CASSPVAFRGGWDGYTF. CDR3 DNA sequence: TGTGCCAGCTCACCCGTAGCCTTTCGGGGGGGCTGGGATGGCTACACCTTC.

The chain recombines TRBV10-3 with TRBJ2-7; D is possibly TRBD1 (6 bases). V was pared by 6 bases and J by 0 bases, with 12 bases between. Germline-derived CDR1 and CDR2 are ENHRY and SYGVKD. The CDR3 is made up of 14 amino acids. The CDR3 reads CAIRPRDNSYEQYF. CDR3 sequence (DNA): TGTGCCATCAGACCACGGGACAACTCCTACGAGCAGTACTTC.

This chain connects TRBV18 to TRBJ2-5, with a weak D call TRBD2 (5 bases). Germline V gene sequence: CDR1 KGHSH, CDR2 LQKENI. The CDR3 has 13 amino acids. V lost 3 bases to trimming and J lost 2 bases, with 7 bases between them. CDR3 amino acids: CASSPGRQETQYF. CDR3 nucleotides: TGTGCCAGCTCACCGGGGAGACAAGAGACCCAGTACTTC.

This clone was found a few times. The chain couples TRBV9 to TRBJ1-1; a weak D match, TRBD1 (5 bases). Germline V CDR1 and CDR2: SGDLS, YYNGEE. Trimming shortened V by 0 bases and J by 6 bases, and 15 bases separated the two germline ends. This CDR3 is built from 15 residues. CDR3 in DNA: TGTGCCAGCAGCGTAGTTAGCGGGGCATCCGCTGAAGCTTTCTTT. The encoded protein is CASSVVSGASAEAFF.

This chain links TRBV3-1 (or the pseudogene TRBV3-2) with TRBJ1-4, with 12 positions matching TRBD1. This CDR3 has 15 amino acids. Germline CDR1 and CDR2: LGHDT and YNNKEL (reference sequence). The V segment lost 2 bases and the J segment 8 bases; nucleotides outside the gene matches: 3. The CDR3 DNA is TGTGCCAGCAGCCAACCCGGGACAGGGGGCGAAAAACTGTTTTTT. This gives the protein CASSQPGTGGEKLFF.

This chain connects TRBV3-1 (or the pseudogene TRBV3-2) to TRBJ2-1; 8 positions match TRBD1. Germline V gene sequence: CDR1 LGHDT, CDR2 YNNKEL (reference sequence). This CDR3 region has 14 residues. V lost 10 bases, J lost 6 bases, and 11 bases stayed unmatched. CDR3 coding DNA: TGTGCCAAGCACCACCAAACAGGGGGCAATGAGCAGTTCTTC. Translation gives CAKHHQTGGNEQFF.